The rows below give T cell receptor beta chains drawn from one sample of a study of graft-versus-host responses after intestinal transplantation. The assay was immunoSEQ multiplex PCR, and TCRdb's table has in-frame clones only and misses some. The sample records over 8,000 clones, 36% being singletons. Source: alloreactive CD8+ T cells from a mixed lymphocyte reaction culture, taken before intestinal transplant. The receptor source for this set is a human patient who received an intestinal transplant. The CDR3 runs from the conserved cysteine through the conserved F or W. D genes are given only for firm matches. Clone size appears in some rows only: once, few, many, or a class for an expanded clone.

>TRBV4-2|TRBJ2-7|NA|few
CASSQGATYEQYF
TGTGCCAGCAGCCAGGGGGCCACCTACGAGCAGTACTTC
>TRBV7-6|TRBJ2-7|TRBD2|NA
CASSGTSGSYEQYF
TGTGCCAGCAGCGGGACTAGCGGCTCCTACGAGCAGTACTTC
>TRBV7-9|TRBJ2-6|NA|NA
CASSFRWTVSSGANVLTF
TGTGCCAGCAGCTTCCGTTGGACTGTGAGCTCTGGGGCCAACGTCCTGACTTTC
>TRBV15|TRBJ1-5|TRBD1|NA
CATSRVVARRTGELSGNQPQHF
TGTGCCACCAGCAGAGTGGTCGCCCGCCGGACAGGGGAGCTATCGGGCAATCAGCCCCAGCATTTT
>TRBV7-8|TRBJ1-3|TRBD1|few
CASSLSRTGEFSGNTIYF
TGTGCCAGCAGCTTATCTCGGACAGGGGAATTCTCTGGAAACACCATATATTTT
>TRBV11-1|TRBJ2-7|TRBD2|NA
CASSFSGSSYEQYF
TGTGCCAGCAGCTTTAGCGGGTCCTCCTACGAGCAGTACTTC
>TRBV5-1|TRBJ2-7|TRBD2|NA
CASSPRLAGAGLGEQYF
TGCGCCAGCAGCCCAAGACTAGCGGGAGCCGGTCTGGGAGAGCAGTACTTC
>TRBV4-1|TRBJ2-1|TRBD2|NA
CASSPGLAPQFF
TGCGCCAGCAGCCCTGGACTAGCTCCTCAGTTCTTC
>TRBV27|TRBJ2-1|TRBD1|NA
CASSSNTRRQGNEQFF
TGTGCCAGCAGTTCGAATACAAGAAGACAGGGGAATGAGCAGTTCTTC
>TRBV5-4|TRBJ1-2|NA|medium-sized
CASSLREYYGYTF
TGTGCCAGCAGCTTGCGAGAATACTATGGCTACACCTTC
>TRBV19|TRBJ2-2|NA|medium-sized
CASSMHRMNTGELFF
TGTGCCAGTAGTATGCACAGGATGAACACCGGGGAGCTGTTTTTT
>TRBV11-2|TRBJ2-1|NA|NA
CATGDHVYNEQFF
TGTGCCACCGGGGATCATGTCTACAATGAGCAGTTCTTC
>TRBV11-3|TRBJ1-1|NA|few
CASSPYDRPEAFF
TGTGCCAGCAGCCCATATGACAGGCCTGAAGCTTTCTTT
>TRBV29-1|TRBJ2-1|TRBD2|few
CSVGLAGWNEQFF
TGCAGCGTTGGACTAGCAGGATGGAATGAGCAGTTCTTC
>TRBV6-4|TRBJ1-2|NA|NA
CASSENSISTYGYTF
TGTGCCAGCAGTGAGAACAGTATCAGTACCTATGGCTACACCTTC
>TRBV13|TRBJ2-3|TRBD1|few
CASSSGQGKGYF
TGTGCCAGCAGTTCTGGACAGGGGAAGGGGTATTTT
>TRBV7-9|TRBJ2-7|NA|medium-sized
CASSLVGRHEQYF
TGTGCCAGCAGCTTAGTGGGCAGGCACGAGCAGTACTTC
>TRBV2|TRBJ1-2|NA|NA
CASSEWQGLNYGYTF
TGTGCCAGCAGTGAATGGCAGGGGCTGAACTATGGCTACACCTTC
>TRBV2|TRBJ2-7|NA|medium-sized
CASSDDSTEQYF
TGTGCCAGCAGTGACGACAGTACCGAGCAGTACTTC
>TRBV2|TRBJ2-7|TRBD1|NA
CASRGQGASYEQYF
TGTGCCAGCAGAGGACAGGGGGCTTCCTACGAGCAGTACTTC
>TRBV28|TRBJ2-7|NA|few
CASSLIGGRNLYEQYF
TGTGCCAGCAGTTTAATTGGGGGCCGTAACCTCTACGAGCAGTACTTC
>TRBV4-1|TRBJ1-1|NA|NA
CASSPYQKGVTAFF
TGCGCCAGCAGCCCTTATCAAAAAGGGGTTACGGCTTTCTTT
>TRBV5-1|TRBJ2-7|TRBD1|NA
CASSLGGQGADEQYF
TGCGCCAGCAGCTTAGGGGGACAGGGGGCAGATGAGCAGTACTTC
>TRBV28|TRBJ2-7|NA|few
CASSFTAGSSYEQYF
TGTGCCAGCAGTTTCACGGCAGGGTCATCCTACGAGCAGTACTTC
>TRBV9|TRBJ2-3|NA|few
CASSDNLYSSTDTQYF
TGTGCCAGCAGCGATAACTTATATTCTAGCACAGATACGCAGTATTTT
>TRBV19|TRBJ1-6|TRBD1|NA
CASTITGAGGTSPLHF
TGTGCCAGTACCATAACCGGGGCAGGGGGGACTTCACCCCTCCACTTT
>TRBV13|TRBJ1-2|NA|NA
CASSWGVGPDSFYGYTF
TGTGCCAGCAGCTGGGGGGTCGGACCCGACAGCTTCTATGGCTACACCTTC
>TRBV4-1|TRBJ2-3|NA|NA
CASSAPGWVLQYF
TGCGCCAGCAGCGCCCCAGGGTGGGTCCTGCAGTATTTT
>TRBV7-4|TRBJ1-1|NA|few
CASSLGTRLSGDTEAFF
TGTGCCAGCAGCTTAGGGACAAGGCTATCTGGGGACACTGAAGCTTTCTTT
>TRBV13|TRBJ2-1|NA|NA
CASSFGQNEQFF
TGTGCCAGCAGCTTCGGACAGAATGAGCAGTTCTTC
>TRBV6-5|TRBJ2-7|NA|NA
CASAMAGNTYEQYF
TGTGCCAGCGCGATGGCGGGGAATACCTACGAGCAGTACTTC
>TRBV28|TRBJ2-6|TRBD2|few
CASSWGTSGYSGANVLTF
TGTGCCAGCAGTTGGGGGACTAGCGGTTACTCTGGGGCCAACGTCCTGACTTTC
>TRBV7-7|TRBJ2-7|NA|NA
CASSPSPPGQSSGEQYF
TGTGCTAGCAGCCCGAGCCCACCGGGACAATCCTCGGGCGAGCAGTACTTC
>TRBV7-9|TRBJ2-5|TRBD2|NA
CASSVAGAETQYF
TGTGCCAGCTCCGTAGCGGGAGCAGAGACCCAGTACTTC
>TRBV9|TRBJ2-2|NA|few
CASSGSGSLGGELFF
TGTGCCAGCAGCGGGAGCGGGTCCTTGGGCGGGGAGCTGTTTTTT
>TRBV2|TRBJ1-1|TRBD1|few
CASSDLEGATEAFF
TGTGCCAGCAGTGACTTGGAGGGGGCGACTGAAGCTTTCTTT
>TRBV4-1|TRBJ1-1|NA|medium-sized
CASGLFGGGMNTEAFF
TGCGCCAGCGGGCTCTTTGGGGGAGGCATGAACACTGAAGCTTTCTTT